Listed below are T cell receptor beta chains from one sample, sequenced in a study of CD8+CD57+ T cells in acquired aplastic anemia. TCRdb reprocessed the reads via MiXCR and lists one record per CDR3 protein. The data show roughly 200,000 distinct CDR3 sequences, over 55% seen once. Sequencing was done on a sample of sorted CD4+, CD8+, or CD8+CD57+ T cells (not recorded which) from PBMCs. Receptor source: a human donor in good health. CDR3s include the opening cysteine and the closing phenylalanine or tryptophan. The D gene is left open where the match is weak. For some rows the clone size is stated as once, few or many, or as a class when expanded; others skip it.

D | J | V | size | CDR3 | DNA
NA | TRBJ2-6 | TRBV20-1 | NA | CSAPGLLTF | TGCAGTGCTCCGGGACTCCTGACTTTC
TRBD1 | TRBJ1-1 | TRBV7-9 | NA | CASSPQGSNEAFF | TGTGCCAGCAGCCCACAGGGGAGCAATGAAGCTTTCTTT
NA | TRBJ2-5 | TRBV6-5 | many | CASSYGGPETQYF | TGTGCCAGCAGTTACGGCGGTCCCGAGACCCAGTACTTC
NA | TRBJ2-7 | TRBV24-1 | many | CATSDLGGLEQYF | TGTGCCACCAGTGATTTAGGGGGTCTCGAGCAGTACTTC
NA | TRBJ1-6 | TRBV5-1 | NA | CASSNGGFDSPLHF | TGCGCCAGCAGCAACGGGGGTTTTGATTCACCCCTCCACTTT
NA | TRBJ2-7 | TRBV5-1 | few | CASSSEPPTYEQYF | TGCGCCAGCAGCTCTGAACCACCGACCTACGAGCAGTACTTC
NA | TRBJ1-1 | TRBV6-1 | many | CASSGIADTEAFF | TGTGCCAGCAGTGGAATTGCCGACACTGAAGCTTTCTTT
NA | TRBJ1-6 | TRBV10-3 | few | CAIADAPESPLHF | TGTGCCATTGCAGATGCCCCGGAATCACCCCTCCACTTT
TRBD1 | TRBJ1-5 | TRBV19 | NA | CASSTPGQLSNQPQHF | TGTGCCAGTAGTACCCCGGGACAGCTCAGCAATCAGCCCCAGCATTTT
NA | TRBJ1-1 | TRBV7-3 | many | CASSLMTGEAFF | TGTGCCAGCAGCTTAATGACAGGTGAAGCTTTCTTT
NA | TRBJ2-7 | TRBV11-2 | many | CASNPGATGTYEQYF | TGTGCCAGCAACCCAGGGGCGACAGGAACCTACGAGCAGTACTTC
TRBD1 | TRBJ1-5 | TRBV19 | NA | CASSIETGTGNQPQHF | TGTGCCAGTAGTATAGAAACGGGGACAGGGAATCAGCCCCAGCATTTT
NA | TRBJ2-7 | TRBV7-2 | NA | CASSLVQDYYEQYF | TGTGCCAGCAGCTTAGTACAGGATTACTACGAGCAGTACTTC
TRBD2 | TRBJ2-7 | TRBV10-2 | NA | CASSSHVTSGGAREQYF | TGTGCCAGCAGTTCCCACGTTACTAGCGGAGGGGCCAGGGAGCAGTACTTC
NA | TRBJ1-6 | TRBV19 | NA | CASSRDATRSPLHF | TGTGCCAGTAGCCGGGACGCGACCCGTTCACCCCTCCACTTT
NA | TRBJ1-3 | TRBV3-1 | NA | CASSQVTVGDTIYF | TGTGCCAGCAGCCAAGTGACCGTTGGAGACACCATATATTTT
NA | TRBJ2-3 | TRBV5-1 | few | CASSFAADTQYF | TGCGCCAGCAGCTTTGCCGCAGATACGCAGTATTTT
NA | TRBJ2-3 | TRBV7-6 | many | CASSSIAVGTDTQYF | TGTGCCAGCAGCTCGATAGCGGTGGGCACAGATACGCAGTATTTT
NA | TRBJ2-2 | TRBV10-3 | NA | CAISESDSRTGELFF | TGTGCCATCAGTGAGTCGGACAGCCGCACCGGGGAGCTGTTTTTT
NA | TRBJ2-5 | TRBV19 | once | CASSSSQGGETQYF | TGTGCCAGTAGTTCCTCACAGGGAGGGGAGACCCAGTACTTC
NA | TRBJ1-5 | TRBV29-1 | NA | CSVAGTTDQPQHF | TGCAGCGTCGCCGGGACAACTGACCAGCCCCAGCATTTT
TRBD1 | TRBJ1-2 | TRBV7-8 | NA | CASSLPGTEGYTF | TGTGCCAGCAGCTTACCCGGGACAGAAGGCTACACCTTC
TRBD1 | TRBJ2-7 | TRBV7-8 | NA | CASSHTTGGGYEQYF | TGTGCCAGCAGCCATACGACAGGGGGCGGGTACGAGCAGTACTTC
TRBD1 | TRBJ1-2 | TRBV6-2/TRBV6-3 | many | CASKEGQGATYYGYTF | TGTGCCAGCAAGGAAGGACAGGGGGCGACATACTATGGCTACACCTTC
TRBD2 | TRBJ2-1 | TRBV3-1 | few | CASSQDLPRLANNEQFF | TGTGCCAGCAGCCAAGATCTCCCTCGACTAGCGAACAATGAGCAGTTCTTC
NA | TRBJ1-1 | TRBV4-1 | once | CASSQVPADANTEAFF | TGTGCCAGCAGCCAAGTACCGGCAGATGCGAACACTGAAGCTTTCTTT
TRBD1 | TRBJ1-2 | TRBV25-1 | NA | CASSESGGGDYGYTF | TGTGCCAGCAGTGAATCAGGGGGAGGGGACTATGGCTACACCTTC
NA | TRBJ1-5 | TRBV2 | many | CASREGGSNQPQHF | TGTGCCAGCAGAGAGGGGGGGAGCAATCAGCCCCAGCATTTT
TRBD1 | TRBJ1-2 | TRBV6-5 | NA | CASWKTGDVNYGYTF | TGTGCCAGCTGGAAGACAGGGGATGTTAACTATGGCTACACCTTC
NA | TRBJ2-5 | TRBV3-1 | NA | CASSQEGLAGETQYF | TGTGCCAGCAGCCAAGAGGGGCTAGCCGGAGAGACCCAGTACTTC
NA | TRBJ2-7 | TRBV2 | many | CASSEVSPYEQYF | TGTGCCAGCAGTGAAGTTTCCCCCTACGAGCAGTACTTC
TRBD1 | TRBJ2-7 | TRBV7-2 | NA | CASSQGEGPSYEQYF | TGTGCCAGCAGCCAGGGGGAAGGACCATCCTACGAGCAGTACTTC
TRBD1 | TRBJ2-7 | TRBV19 | NA | CASSIGTGHSYEQYF | TGTGCCAGTAGTATTGGGACAGGGCACTCCTACGAGCAGTACTTC
NA | TRBJ2-1 | TRBV5-4 | NA | CASSLGPRDEQFF | TGTGCCAGCAGCTTGGGACCCCGGGACGAGCAGTTCTTC
NA | TRBJ2-1 | TRBV2 | many | CASRAPGDNEQFF | TGTGCCAGCAGAGCCCCAGGGGACAATGAGCAGTTCTTC
TRBD1 | TRBJ2-1 | TRBV19 | NA | CASSQGTGNYNEQFF | TGTGCCAGTAGTCAAGGGACAGGCAACTACAATGAGCAGTTCTTC
NA | TRBJ1-1 | TRBV7-9 | NA | CASSIDSGHRLNTEAFF | TGTGCCAGTAGTATCGATTCGGGACACCGATTGAACACTGAAGCTTTCTTT
NA | TRBJ2-5 | TRBV20-1 | NA | CSANRLAGAQETQYF | TGCAGTGCTAACCGCCTGGCAGGGGCGCAGGAGACCCAGTACTTC
TRBD1 | TRBJ1-5 | TRBV15 | few | CATSRDRTGLQHF | TGTGCCACCAGCAGGGATCGGACAGGGCTCCAGCATTTT
NA | TRBJ2-7 | TRBV7-9 | few | CASSLDPGRGNNEQYF | TGTGCCAGCAGCTTAGATCCCGGCAGGGGTAACAACGAGCAGTACTTC
TRBD1 | TRBJ1-2 | TRBV6-5 | many | CASSLGPGQGYGYTF | TGTGCCAGCAGTTTAGGACCGGGACAGGGCTATGGCTACACCTTC
NA | TRBJ2-1 | TRBV2 | NA | CASRRGRASNNEQFF | TGTGCCAGCAGGAGGGGCAGGGCCTCGAACAATGAGCAGTTCTTC
NA | TRBJ1-2 | TRBV24-1 | NA | CATSDPGLDHARGYTF | TGTGCCACCAGTGACCCTGGATTGGATCATGCGAGGGGCTACACCTTC
NA | TRBJ2-7 | TRBV20-1 | few | CSARDAVYEQYF | TGCAGTGCTAGAGACGCAGTCTACGAGCAGTACTTC
NA | TRBJ2-3 | TRBV7-9 | NA | CASSPVQGADTQYF | TGTGCCAGCAGCCCAGTGCAAGGAGCAGATACGCAGTATTTT
NA | TRBJ2-1 | TRBV10-1 | few | CASSESSREQFF | TGCGCCAGCAGTGAGTCGAGCCGTGAGCAGTTCTTC
NA | TRBJ2-5 | TRBV24-1 | NA | CAISGPGKETQYF | TGTGCCATCTCTGGACCAGGGAAAGAGACCCAGTACTTC
NA | TRBJ2-3 | TRBV7-2 | NA | CASSSQGWADTQYF | TGTGCCAGCAGCTCCCAGGGTTGGGCAGATACGCAGTATTTT
NA | TRBJ2-7 | TRBV24-1 | few | CASSRGGFYEQYF | TGTGCCAGCAGCCGCGGGGGCTTCTACGAGCAGTACTTC
NA | TRBJ2-2 | TRBV7-2 | NA | CASSSPNTGELFF | TGTGCCAGCAGCTCACCAAACACCGGGGAGCTGTTTTTT
NA | TRBJ2-7 | TRBV29-1 | NA | CSVRQTLSGEHEQYF | TGCAGCGTCAGACAGACACTATCGGGAGAACACGAGCAGTACTTC
TRBD1 | TRBJ2-1 | TRBV5-1 | NA | CASSETGGGSYNEQFF | TGCGCCAGCAGCGAGACAGGGGGCGGTTCCTACAATGAGCAGTTCTTC
NA | TRBJ2-7 | TRBV7-2 | NA | CASFGTSTGVFHEQYF | TGTGCCAGCTTCGGTACTTCGACAGGAGTATTCCACGAGCAGTACTTC
TRBD1 | TRBJ1-4 | TRBV7-6 | NA | CASSWTGEGEKLFF | TGTGCCAGCAGCTGGACAGGGGAGGGTGAAAAACTGTTTTTT
NA | TRBJ1-5 | TRBV6-5 | many | CASSSLGPSNQPQHF | TGTGCCAGCAGCTCCTTGGGTCCTAGCAATCAGCCCCAGCATTTT
NA | TRBJ1-1 | TRBV19 | NA | CASGISRFMGNTEAFF | TGTGCCAGTGGTATATCCCGTTTTATGGGGAACACTGAAGCTTTCTTT
NA | TRBJ2-1 | TRBV6-5 | NA | CASSDLATITNEQFF | TGTGCCAGCAGTGATCTAGCAACGATAACCAATGAGCAGTTCTTC
NA | TRBJ2-1 | TRBV24-1 | NA | CATSDPDREAYNEQFF | TGTGCCACCAGTGATCCCGACAGGGAGGCCTACAATGAGCAGTTCTTC
TRBD2 | TRBJ2-3 | TRBV19 | NA | CASRSGGGTDTQYF | TGTGCCAGTAGAAGCGGGGGGGGCACAGATACGCAGTATTTT
TRBD2 | TRBJ2-7 | TRBV7-2 | few | CASSSTGTRPSYEQYF | TGTGCCAGCAGCTCTACCGGGACTAGGCCGTCCTACGAGCAGTACTTC